The 18 T cell receptor beta chains in this list originate from one sample, sequenced in a study of blood T cell repertoires in COVID-19. TCRdb keeps only in-frame clones here, not all; method: immunoSEQ multiplex PCR. The table includes more than 200,000 clones, 85% to 90% detected once. Input material: PBMCs or T cells enriched from blood (not recorded which). The receptors stem from a man in his forties or fifties who had recovered from COVID-19.

As to this clone: A read error may account for a junction end that differs from germline. This chain uses TRBV6-5 with TRBJ1-4; the D is unclear. CDR1 MNHEY and CDR2 SVGAGI come from the germline V gene. This CDR3 comprises 14 residues. The CDR3 loop is CAGSYDSREEKLFF. The CDR3 DNA sequence: TGTGCCGGCAGTTACGACTCAAGGGAGGAAAAACTGTTTTTT.

This sequence joins TRBV30 and TRBJ1-1; 7 nucleotides align to TRBD1. V was pared by 3 bases and J by 7 bases, with 8 bases of the junction left unmatched. The germline V gene has CDR1 GTSNPN and CDR2 SVGIG (reference sequence). The CDR3 runs 13 residues. The CDR3 DNA reads TGTGCCTGGAGATCCCAGGGGGGAGGTGAAGCTTTCTTT. Its protein is CAWRSQGGGEAFF.

This clone was seen once. This chain links TRBV27 with TRBJ1-1, with D possibly matching TRBD1 (6 bases). The CDR3 has 13 residues. Germline CDR1 reads MNHEY; CDR2 reads SMNVEV (reference sequence). The V and J ends lost 1 base and 9 bases respectively, with 12 bases between them. CDR3 in DNA: TGTGCCAGCAGTTTATTTGGGGGCTCTAAAGCTTTCTTT. Protein: CASSLFGGSKAFF.

The chain links TRBV30 to TRBJ1-4; TRBD1 might be the D (5 bases). Trimming took 4 bases from V and 4 from J, leaving 10 bases between them. This CDR3 spans 13 amino acids. The germline V gene has CDR1 GTSNPN and CDR2 SVGIG (reference sequence). CDR3 nucleotides: TGTGCCTGGACCCGAGACAGTAATGAAAAACTGTTTTTT. Its translation: CAWTRDSNEKLFF.

This sequence joins TRBV7-6 and TRBJ2-7; D might be TRBD1 (6 bases). CDR3 length equals 14 residues. V gave up 3 bases and J gave up 2 bases, with 11 bases separating them. CDR1 is SGHVS and CDR2 is FNYEAQ in the germline V gene. CDR3 nucleotide sequence: TGTGCCAGCAGCTTGGACAGTGCCCCCTACGAGCAGTACTTC. Protein product: CASSLDSAPYEQYF.

The rearrangement joins TRBV28 to TRBJ1-4; no clear D gene. Looked up from germline, CDR1 is MDHEN and CDR2 is SYDVKM. Trimming pared 2 bases from V and 6 bases from J, leaving 13 bases between. The CDR3 loop spans 15 amino acids. The CDR3 here is CASSLGTAADEKLFF. The CDR3 DNA is TGTGCCAGCAGTTTAGGCACAGCAGCGGATGAAAAACTGTTTTTT.

The chain employs TRBV11-3 and TRBJ1-1; no clear D. This CDR3 has 13 residues. The V gene's germline CDR1 is SGHNT and CDR2 YENEEA. The V gene lost 1 base and the J gene lost 4 bases, with 7 bases spanning the gap. The CDR3 sequence: CASSLAPGTEAFF. The CDR3 DNA reads TGTGCCAGCAGCTTAGCCCCCGGCACTGAAGCTTTCTTT.

This clone was found once. CDR3 residues: CASSQGFSGRSEQFF. The CDR3 region has the DNA TGCGCCAGCAGCCAAGGATTCAGCGGGAGATCTGAGCAGTTCTTC. The chain employs TRBV4-1 and TRBJ2-1; 8 bases fit TRBD2. Germline CDR1 MGHRA, CDR2 YSYEKL. V trimming: 1 base; J trimming: 9 bases; junction bases outside the gene matches: 8. The CDR3 has 15 amino acids.

The chain recombines TRBV5-4 with TRBJ1-2; TRBD1 is a possible D gene (5 bases). The CDR3 contains 13 residues. Germline V gene data show CDR1 as SGHNT and CDR2 as YYREEE (reference sequence). The V gene lost 3 bases and the J gene lost 8 bases, with 14 bases spanning the gap. The CDR3 DNA follows: TGTGCCAGCAGCTCGAACAGGTTCGAGGGCTACACCTTC. Translated: CASSSNRFEGYTF.

This clone was counted a single time. This chain joins TRBV28 and TRBJ2-1, with a weak D call TRBD2 (5 bases). CDR1 is MDHEN and CDR2 is SYDVKM in the germline V gene. Trimming cost V 2 bases and J 7 bases, with 9 bases left between them. There are 13 residues in the CDR3. This CDR3 is CASSLTRGNEQFF. The CDR3 nucleotides read TGTGCCAGCAGTTTAACGCGAGGGAATGAGCAGTTCTTC.

V and J are TRBV3-1 (or the pseudogene TRBV3-2) and TRBJ1-5; no definite D call. Between the trimmed V and J ends, which lost 0 bases and 7 bases, there was a span of 7 bases. The CDR3 totals 13 residues. Germline CDR1 LGHDT, CDR2 YNNKEL (reference sequence). CDR3 sequence (DNA): TGTGCCAGCAGCCAAGAGGAGCGGCAGCCCCAGCATTTT. Amino acids: CASSQEERQPQHF.

The chain carries TRBV5-5 and TRBJ1-2; D unresolved. Germline loops: CDR1 SGHKS, CDR2 YYEKEE (reference sequence). V dropped 3 bases and J dropped 1 base, with 7 bases sitting between them. The CDR3 loop spans 13 amino acids. The CDR3 DNA reads TGTGCCAGCAGCTCGAGCAATAACTATGGCTACACCTTC. It yields the protein CASSSSNNYGYTF.

This clone showed up just once. V usage is TRBV24-1 and J usage is TRBJ2-3; D gene ambiguous. There are 13 residues in the CDR3. Germline assignment: CDR1 KGHDR and CDR2 SFDVKD. V lost 4 bases to trimming and J lost 3 bases, with 7 bases between them. Here the CDR3 reads CATSETTTDTQYF. DNA of the CDR3: TGTGCCACCAGTGAAACTACTACAGATACGCAGTATTTT.

This clone was counted a single time. The CDR3 DNA reads TGTGCCAGCAGTTTCATCTACGAGCAGTACTTC. Its protein product is CASSFIYEQYF. The chain employs TRBV28 and TRBJ2-7; D is uncertain. This CDR3 is built from 11 residues. Deletions cut 3 bases from V and 3 bases from J, with 3 bases between. The V gene's germline CDR1 is MDHEN and CDR2 SYDVKM. Full variable domain (missing parts from reference TRBV28 and TRBJ2-7): DVKVTQSSRYLVKRTGEKVFLECVQDMDHENMFWYRQDPGLGLRLIYFSYDVKMKEKGDIPEGYSVSREKKERFSLILESASTNQTSMYLCASSFIYEQYFGPGTRLTVT.

V usage is TRBV27 and J usage is TRBJ2-3, with a weak D call TRBD1 (6 bases). Per the germline V gene, CDR1 is MNHEY and CDR2 is SMNVEV (reference sequence). Trimming pared 8 bases from V and 0 bases from J, leaving 18 bases between. This CDR3 is 16 amino acids long. CDR3 bases: TGTGCCAGCCCCCCCAGGGGAGAAGGCAGCACAGATACGCAGTATTTT. It codes for CASPPRGEGSTDTQYF.

This clone occurred once. CDR3 coding DNA: TGTGCCAGCAGCTTACAGGGGATCTCCTACGAGCAGTACTTC. Its protein is CASSLQGISYEQYF. This chain joins TRBV7-2 and TRBJ2-7; D perhaps matches TRBD1 (6 bases). This CDR3 spans 14 amino acids. Looked up from germline, CDR1 is SGHTA and CDR2 is FQGNSA. V lost 2 bases to trimming and J lost 0 bases, with 8 bases between them.

This clone appeared a few times. The genes are TRBV9 and TRBJ1-6; D remains ambiguous. The germline CDR1 and CDR2 sequences are SGDLS and YYNGEE. CDR3 size: 15 residues. CDR3 loop: CASSAGRGYNSPLHF. The CDR3 DNA sequence: TGTGCTAGTAGCGCGGGTCGTGGCTATAATTCACCCCTCCACTTT.

The chain links TRBV12-3 or TRBV12-4 to TRBJ1-2; the match to TRBD1 covers 7 bases. V lost 6 bases and J lost 4; bases outside the gene matches: 5. The CDR3 has 13 residues. The CDR3 is CASSPDRTYGYTF. CDR3 nucleotide sequence: TGTGCCAGCAGCCCGGACAGGACCTATGGCTACACCTTC.